Listed here is a single TCR beta chain. Its binding antigen is unknown. This sample was sequenced with an Illumina HiSeq 2000. The TCR beta cDNA libraries were made using 5'RACE template switching, a step that added both a universal primer site and unique molecular identifiers. cDNA synthesis was primed from the TCR beta constant segment and was followed by two successive PCR amplification steps. On the study's bioinformatics: MIGEC handled demultiplexing of the reads and grouping by UMI, while MiTCR was used to assemble and quantify clonotypes. To exclude erroneous sequences, only TCR cDNA sequences supported by at least two reads were retained. The tcR package was used for downstream repertoire analysis, and clonotypes were matched between fractions using CDR3 nucleotide sequence together with V segment. Antigen specificity was annotated against VDJdb with VDJmatch, allowing one amino acid substitution in CDR3. Each CDR3 protein sequence appears as one entry after TCRdb reprocessed the reads, and no DNA is included. TCRdb's processing, not the study's, gives the V and J calls here. The table for this sample lists about 260,000 distinct CDR3 sequences. Together, the top ten hold about 0.39% of the sample.

The entry originates in a study of T cells expressing NK-cell markers (dated by TCRdb to 2020 to 2022). About the full investigation: TCR beta-chain repertoires were profiled in sorted CD3+CD56+NKG2C+, CD3+CD56+NKG2C- and CD3+CD56-NKG2C+ T-cell subsets from eight donors. Sequencing of the libraries produced 2 x 150 bp reads on Illumina HiSeq 2000/2500, MiSeq or NextSeq. Of the eight sequenced donors, seven were found to be HCMV-seropositive and one was found to be HCMV-seronegative. All eight donors whose samples were sequenced were randomly selected healthy volunteers, three of them men and five women.

To determine HCMV serostatus, a commercial ELISA kit was used to detect HCMV-specific IgG in serum. Peripheral blood mononuclear cells were isolated from blood by Ficoll density gradient centrifugation. Results and caveats for the whole study, not just this receptor: In over five donors, the dominant CD3+CD56+NKG2C+ clonotypes were among the top 10 CD8+ clonotypes and accounted for 1.0-7.0% of CD8+ T cells. Those dominant clonotypes were again the most abundant among CD3+CD56-NKG2C+ cells in a few donors, at roughly 25-65%. Whether the expanded NKG2C-expressing T cell clones were specific for HCMV antigens remained unclear.

Looking up the germline V gene yields CDR1 MNHEY and CDR2 SVGAGI. From its cysteine to its phenylalanine, the CDR3 spans 16 amino acids. The DNA sequence is not available. This clonotype originated in a man in his late teens or twenties in good health. Donor details come from another sample of the same person, matched by shared clones. The chain employs TRBV6-5 and TRBJ2-2; TCRdb reports TRBD1, a call that lacks DNA to check it against. The sequenced sample was blood T cells: a sorted CD56 or NKG2C T cell subset, CD4+ or CD8+ T cells, or bulk PBMC T cells (not recorded which). The CDR3 region: CASSYSAGTNTGELFF.